The 25 T cell receptor beta chains reported below all come from one sample, sequenced in a study of human T cells and chemical hapten exposure. TCRdb re-analysed the RACE reads in MiXCR, keeping a single row per CDR3 protein. The data show just under 350,000 distinct CDR3 sequences, roughly 6.9% seen once. Regarding time point: patch test 1, 2 weeks after DPC sensitization. As to treatment: therapeutic diphenylcyclopropenone sensitization with weekly scalp DPC. The sample consisted of whole blood, taken in connection with sensitization to the hapten diphenylcyclopropenone (DPC). The receptors derive from a woman aged 18-29 years with alopecia areata. Some clones in this sample may be carry-over from other donors' samples.

This clonotype was found many times. The chain uses TRBV7-2 and TRBJ1-2; D may be TRBD1 (6 bases). Trimming left V 1 base short and J 3 bases short, with 15 bases between. Per germline, CDR1 SGHTA and CDR2 FQGNSA. CDR3 size: 16 residues. CDR3 coding DNA: TGTGCCAGCAGCTTAGGGCTGCAGGGGTACGACTATGGCTACACCTTC. Protein product: CASSLGLQGYDYGYTF.

This clonotype was seen more than once but under ten times. In DNA form, the CDR3 reads TGTGCCAGCAGCCTCGAGGGCCGGGTCGCGGAGACTGAAGCTTTCTTT. It yields the protein CASSLEGRVAETEAFF. The chain carries TRBV5-6 and TRBJ1-1; D remains ambiguous. The V and J ends lost 4 bases and 5 bases respectively, with 21 bases between them. Germline CDR1 SGHDT, CDR2 YYEEEE. The CDR3 length is 16 residues.

This clonotype was observed at least ten times. The junction differs from germline at one of its ends, possibly a read error. This sequence joins TRBV7-9 and TRBJ2-4; tentatively, D is TRBD1 (5 bases). CDR3 length: 15 residues. From germline, CDR1 is SEHNR and CDR2 FQNEAQ (reference sequence). The CDR3 DNA reads TGTGCCAGCAGCTTAGCGCTAGGGGCCAGAAACATTCAGTACTTC. Protein product: CASSLALGARNIQYF. Filled out from reference TRBV7-9 and TRBJ2-4, the complete variable domain reads DTGVSQNPRHKITKRGQNVTFRCDPISEHNRLYWYRQTLGQGPEFLTYFQNEAQLEKSRLLSDRFSAERPKGSFSTLEIQRTEQGDSAMYLCASSLALGARNIQYFGAGTRLSVL.

This clonotype occurred many times. The J gene is TRBJ1-4, the V gene TRBV6-5; no definite D call. The CDR3 contains 13 residues. Germline CDR1 is MNHEY and CDR2 is SVGAGI. Trimming left V 3 bases short and J 8 bases short, with 10 bases between. The CDR3 bases are TGTGCCAGCAGTTATTCTCAGGAAGAAAAACTGTTTTTT. This translates into CASSYSQEEKLFF.

Many counts were recorded for this clonotype. This chain joins TRBV29-1 and TRBJ2-2, with TRBD2 as a possible D gene (6 bases). Trimming shortened V by 4 bases and J by 5 bases, and 11 bases separated the two germline ends. From germline, CDR1 is SQVTM and CDR2 ANQGSEA. This CDR3 is built from 13 residues. CDR3 sequence: CSVGREPTGELFF. The DNA of the CDR3 is TGCAGCGTTGGGAGGGAACCGACCGGGGAGCTGTTTTTT.

This chain connects TRBV10-3 to TRBJ1-1, with D possibly TRBD1 on 5 matching bases. The CDR3 has 15 amino acids. CDR1 is ENHRY and CDR2 is SYGVKD in the germline V gene. Trimming removed 2 bases at V and 2 bases at J, with 12 bases between. The CDR3 spells CAISEGARGNTEAFF. Written as DNA, the CDR3 is TGTGCCATCAGTGAGGGGGCTAGGGGAAACACTGAAGCTTTCTTT.

This clonotype has just a few counts. The chain couples TRBV4-2 to TRBJ2-7; perhaps TRBD1 as D (8 bases). There are 17 residues in the CDR3. The V gene's germline CDR1 is LGHNA and CDR2 YNFKEQ. The V gene lost 2 bases and the J gene lost 3 bases, with 20 bases spanning the gap. This CDR3 reads CASSQPQGGGYYYEQYF. In DNA form, the CDR3 reads TGTGCCAGCAGCCAACCACAGGGGGGGGGTTACTACTACGAGCAGTACTTC.

This clonotype was seen at least ten times. This chain uses TRBV4-3 with TRBJ2-2; D is possibly TRBD2 (6 bases). The CDR3 is made up of 16 amino acids. V lost 0 bases and J lost 6, with 14 bases in between. Per the germline V gene, CDR1 is LGHNA and CDR2 is YSLEER. CDR3 sequence: CASSQEDGGMAGELFF. The CDR3 nucleotides read TGCGCCAGCAGCCAAGAGGACGGGGGAATGGCCGGGGAGCTGTTTTTT.

This clonotype occurred a few times. The chain employs TRBV5-6 and TRBJ1-5, with D possibly TRBD1 on 5 matching bases. CDR1 and CDR2 (germline): SGHDT, YYEEEE. CDR3 length: 13 residues. Deletions cut 2 bases from V and 7 bases from J, with 10 bases between. The chain's CDR3 is CASSFSRGQPQHF. The DNA of the CDR3 is TGTGCCAGCAGCTTCAGTAGGGGCCAGCCCCAGCATTTT. Variable domain in full (rest from reference TRBV5-6 and TRBJ1-5): DAGVTQSPTHLIKTRGQQVTLRCSPKSGHDTVSWYQQALGQGPQFIFQYYEEEERQRGNFPDRFSGHQFPNYSSELNVNALLLGDSALYLCASSFSRGQPQHFGDGTRLSIL.

This clonotype has a handful of counts. The J gene is TRBJ1-2, the V gene TRBV27; D is ambiguous. V was shortened by 9 bases and J by 1 base, with 12 bases between the two germline ends. The CDR3 spans 13 residues. The germline V gene encodes CDR1 MNHEY and CDR2 SMNVEV (reference sequence). CDR3 residues: CASKSDLNYGYTF. DNA of the CDR3: TGTGCCAGTAAATCGGATCTTAACTATGGCTACACCTTC.

The chain combines TRBV7-2 with TRBJ2-3; the match to TRBD1 covers 7 bases. The CDR3 has 14 amino acids. Germline assignment: CDR1 SGHTA and CDR2 FQGNSA. Unmatched junction bases numbered 6, after V lost 3 bases and J lost 6 bases. The CDR3, as DNA: TGTGCCAGCAGCTTGAGGGACAGCTCTGATACGCAGTATTTT. Translation: CASSLRDSSDTQYF.

This clonotype was counted at least ten times. This rearrangement joins TRBV11-2 to TRBJ2-3, with 8 bases identical to TRBD2. V shed 3 bases and J 6 bases; nucleotides not matched to a gene: 5. The germline gives CDR1 SGHAT, CDR2 FQNNGV. The CDR3 loop spans 14 amino acids. The CDR3 DNA reads TGTGCCAGCAGCTTGTCGCGGGGGGCGGATACGCAGTATTTT. Amino acid sequence: CASSLSRGADTQYF.

The chain is built from TRBV6-5 and TRBJ1-4; D is ambiguous. The CDR3 has 17 residues. Germline CDR1 and CDR2: MNHEY and SVGAGI. The V gene lost 5 bases and the J gene lost 3 bases, with 19 bases spanning the gap. CDR3 nucleotides: TGTGCCAGCAGTCGCTCCTCGGACGGACCAGCTAATGAAAAACTGTTTTTT. Its translation is CASSRSSDGPANEKLFF.

This clonotype was observed a handful of times. The J gene is TRBJ1-6, the V gene TRBV7-2; 7 positions agree with TRBD1. Germline assignment: CDR1 SGHTA and CDR2 FQGNSA. The J segment lost 6 bases and the V segment lost 0 bases, leaving 5 bases of the junction unmatched. The CDR3 contains 16 residues. The CDR3 region is CASSLARGGFNSPLHF. CDR3 bases: TGTGCCAGCAGCTTAGCGCGAGGGGGCTTTAATTCACCCCTCCACTTT.

This clonotype came up many times. The rearrangement links TRBV5-6 to TRBJ2-3, with 11 positions matching TRBD2. The germline V gene has CDR1 SGHDT and CDR2 YYEEEE. This CDR3 contains 14 residues. V lost 3 bases and J lost 9; bases outside the gene matches: 6. The CDR3, as DNA: TGTGCCAGCAGCTCACTAGCGGGGGTTTGGACGCAGTATTTT. This codes for CASSSLAGVWTQYF.

This clonotype was seen at least ten times. The V call is TRBV3-1, the J call TRBJ2-5; D not resolved. Germline V gene sequence: CDR1 LGHDT, CDR2 YNNKEL (reference sequence). The V and J ends lost 1 base and 3 bases respectively, with 3 bases between them. The CDR3 extends over 12 amino acids. The CDR3 DNA follows: TGTGCCAGCAGCCAAGCCGAAGAGACCCAGTACTTC. It translates to CASSQAEETQYF.

This clonotype has at least ten counts. The chain joins TRBV3-1 to TRBJ2-1; D tentatively reads TRBD1 or TRBD2 (5 bases each). Trimming removed 0 bases from V and 0 bases from J, with 9 bases in between. Germline assignment: CDR1 LGHDT and CDR2 YNNKEL (reference sequence). The CDR3 length is 16 residues. The DNA of the CDR3 is TGTGCCAGCAGCCAAGATCCAGGGAGCTCCTACAATGAGCAGTTCTTC. Translating it yields CASSQDPGSSYNEQFF.

The chain employs TRBV24-1 and TRBJ2-2, with 7 bases matching TRBD1. Unmatched junction bases numbered 3, after V lost 8 bases and J lost 1 base. CDR1 is KGHDR, CDR2 SFDVKD, per germline. This CDR3 is built from 14 residues. The chain's CDR3 is CATMDRKNTGELFF. Here the CDR3 DNA reads TGTGCCACCATGGACAGGAAGAACACCGGGGAGCTGTTTTTT.

This clonotype was seen a handful of times. The V call is TRBV3-1, the J call TRBJ1-5; D remains unclear. Germline values: CDR1 LGHDT, CDR2 YNNKEL (reference sequence). CDR3 length: 14 amino acids. Trimming took 4 bases from V and 4 from J, leaving 11 bases between them. The CDR3 DNA reads TGTGCCAGCAGCCGAGGGTCGAATAATCAGCCCCAGCATTTT. Its protein is CASSRGSNNQPQHF. Drawing the rest from reference TRBV3-1 and TRBJ1-5, the complete variable domain is DTAVSQTPKYLVTQMGNDKSIKCEQNLGHDTMYWYKQDSKKFLKIMFSYNNKELIINETVPNRFSPKSPDKAHLNLHINSLELGDSAVYFCASSRGSNNQPQHFGDGTRLSIL.

This clonotype has only a few counts. V and J are TRBV5-1 and TRBJ1-2, with a tentative D call TRBD1 (6 bases). CDR3 size: 14 residues. Germline CDR1 and CDR2: SGHRS and YFSETQ. V lost 4 bases and J 0 bases, leaving 10 bases between the germline ends. The CDR3 region has the DNA TGCGCCAGCAGCCCCGACAGGCCTAACTATGGCTACACCTTC. It encodes CASSPDRPNYGYTF.

The CDR3 here is CASSQDWGTSFPAGTDTQYF. CDR3 DNA sequence: TGCGCCAGCAGCCAAGATTGGGGGACTAGTTTTCCAGCGGGCACAGATACGCAGTATTTT. This sequence joins TRBV4-3 and TRBJ2-3; 8 bases fit TRBD2. This CDR3 region has 20 residues. From germline, CDR1 is LGHNA and CDR2 YSLEER. V lost 0 bases and J lost 1; bases outside the gene matches: 15.

This clonotype was found many times. V is TRBV7-9 and J is TRBJ1-2; tentatively, D is TRBD1 (5 bases). The CDR3 is 14 residues long. From germline, CDR1 is SEHNR and CDR2 FQNEAQ (reference sequence). V lost 5 bases and J 4 bases, leaving 14 bases between the germline ends. The CDR3 region has the DNA TGTGCCAGCAGCCCATTAGGGGAATCCTATGGCTACACCTTC. It specifies CASSPLGESYGYTF. Looking up the rest from reference TRBV7-9 and TRBJ1-2 gives the full variable domain: DTGVSQNPRHKITKRGQNVTFRCDPISEHNRLYWYRQTLGQGPEFLTYFQNEAQLEKSRLLSDRFSAERPKGSFSTLEIQRTEQGDSAMYLCASSPLGESYGYTFGSGTRLTVV.

The V gene is TRBV20-1, the J gene TRBJ2-3, with TRBD2 matching over 11 bases. The CDR3 length is 17 residues. V trimming: 0 bases; J trimming: 5 bases; junction bases outside the gene matches: 10. Germline CDR1 DFQATT, CDR2 SNEGSKA (reference sequence). The CDR3 spells CSARDRSTSGVGDTQYF. The CDR3 coding sequence is TGCAGTGCTAGAGATAGGTCGACTAGCGGGGTGGGAGATACGCAGTATTTT.

This clonotype came up a few times. The chain is built from TRBV2 and TRBJ2-2; D is unclear. This CDR3 has 13 amino acids. V lost 6 bases and J 7 bases, leaving 12 bases between the germline ends. Looked up from germline, CDR1 is SNHLY and CDR2 is FYNNEI. CDR3 sequence reads: CASRGYFGGELFF. The CDR3 nucleotides read TGTGCCAGCAGGGGATATTTCGGCGGGGAGCTGTTTTTT. Complete variable domain (other parts from reference TRBV2 and TRBJ2-2): EPEVTQTPSHQVTQMGQEVILRCVPISNHLYFYWYRQILGQKVEFLVSFYNNEISEKSEIFDDQFSVERPDGSNFTLKIRSTKLEDSAMYFCASRGYFGGELFFGEGSRLTVL.

This clonotype has ten or more counts. The rearrangement joins TRBV20-1 to TRBJ1-6, with 7 bases lining up with TRBD1. The CDR3 contains 15 residues. Germline V gene data show CDR1 as DFQATT and CDR2 as SNEGSKA (reference sequence). Germline trimming cut 3 bases from V and 6 bases from J; bases unmatched to any gene: 8. The CDR3 bases are TGCAGTGCTAGGCCCTCTACAGGGGCTAATTCACCCCTCCACTTT. Protein: CSARPSTGANSPLHF.